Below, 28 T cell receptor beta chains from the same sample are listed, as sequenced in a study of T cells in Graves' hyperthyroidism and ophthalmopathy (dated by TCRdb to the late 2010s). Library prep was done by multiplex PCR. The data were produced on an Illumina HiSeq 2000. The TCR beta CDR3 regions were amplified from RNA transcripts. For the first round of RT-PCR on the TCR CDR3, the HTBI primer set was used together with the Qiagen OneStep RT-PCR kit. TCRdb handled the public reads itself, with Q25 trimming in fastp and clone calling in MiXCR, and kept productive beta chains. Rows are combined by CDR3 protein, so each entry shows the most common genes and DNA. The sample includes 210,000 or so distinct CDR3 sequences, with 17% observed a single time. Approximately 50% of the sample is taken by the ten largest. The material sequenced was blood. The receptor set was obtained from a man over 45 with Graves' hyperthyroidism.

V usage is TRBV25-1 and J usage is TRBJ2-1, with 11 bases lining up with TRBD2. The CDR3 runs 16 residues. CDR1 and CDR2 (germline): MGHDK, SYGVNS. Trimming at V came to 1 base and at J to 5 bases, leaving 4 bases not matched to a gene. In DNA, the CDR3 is TGTGCCAGCAGTGAATTCGGGACTAGCGGCCACAATGAGCAGTTCTTC. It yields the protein CASSEFGTSGHNEQFF.

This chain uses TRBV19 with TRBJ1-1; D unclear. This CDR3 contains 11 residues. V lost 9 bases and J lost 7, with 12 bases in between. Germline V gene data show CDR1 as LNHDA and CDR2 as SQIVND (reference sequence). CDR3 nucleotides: TGTGCCAGCCAGCTTCGAAATGAAGCTTTCTTT. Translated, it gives CASQLRNEAFF. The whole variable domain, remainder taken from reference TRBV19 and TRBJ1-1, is DGGITQSPKYLFRKEGQNVTLSCEQNLNHDAMYWYRQDPGQGLRLIYYSQIVNDFQKGDIAEGYSVSREKKESFPLTVTSAQKNPTAFYLCASQLRNEAFFGQGTRLTVV.

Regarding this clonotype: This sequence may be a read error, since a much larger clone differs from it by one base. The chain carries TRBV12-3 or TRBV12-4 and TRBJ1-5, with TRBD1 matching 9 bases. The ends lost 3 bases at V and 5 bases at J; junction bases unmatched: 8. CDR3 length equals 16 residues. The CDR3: CASSFFRTGAHQPQHF. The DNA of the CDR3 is TGTGCCAGCAGTTTTTTCAGGACAGGGGCACATCAGCCCCAGCATTTT.

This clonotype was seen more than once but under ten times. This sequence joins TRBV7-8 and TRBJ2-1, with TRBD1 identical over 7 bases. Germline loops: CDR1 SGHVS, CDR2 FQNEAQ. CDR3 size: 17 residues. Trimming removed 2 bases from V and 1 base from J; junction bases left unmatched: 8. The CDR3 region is CASSLPYRGPSYNEQFF. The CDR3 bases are TGTGCCAGCAGCTTACCGTACAGGGGTCCTTCCTACAATGAGCAGTTCTTC.

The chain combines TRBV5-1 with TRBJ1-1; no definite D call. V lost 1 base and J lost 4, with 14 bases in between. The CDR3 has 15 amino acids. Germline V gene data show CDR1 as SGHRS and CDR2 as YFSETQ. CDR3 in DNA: TGCGCCAGCAGCTTGAAAGGGTTTGATAGCACTGAAGCTTTCTTT. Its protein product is CASSLKGFDSTEAFF. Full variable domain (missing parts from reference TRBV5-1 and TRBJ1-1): KAGVTQTPRYLIKTRGQQVTLSCSPISGHRSVSWYQQTPGQGLQFLFEYFSETQRNKGNFPGRFSGRQFSNSRSEMNVSTLELGDSALYLCASSLKGFDSTEAFFGQGTRLTVV.

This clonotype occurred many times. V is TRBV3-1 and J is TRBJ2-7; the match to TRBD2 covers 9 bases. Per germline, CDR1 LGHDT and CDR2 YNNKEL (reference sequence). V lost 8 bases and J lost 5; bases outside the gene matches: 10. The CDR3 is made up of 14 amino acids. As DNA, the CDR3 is TGTGCCAGCCGGCTTAGCGGGAGTTTCCACGAGCAGTACTTC. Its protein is CASRLSGSFHEQYF.

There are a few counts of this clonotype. The CDR3 sequence is CASSLAGVVDTQYF. The CDR3 DNA reads TGTGCCAGCAGTTTAGCGGGAGTAGTAGATACGCAGTATTTT. The chain combines TRBV12-3 or TRBV12-4 with TRBJ2-3; perhaps TRBD2 as D (5 bases). This CDR3 has 14 amino acids. V gave up 0 bases and J gave up 5 bases, with 9 bases separating them.

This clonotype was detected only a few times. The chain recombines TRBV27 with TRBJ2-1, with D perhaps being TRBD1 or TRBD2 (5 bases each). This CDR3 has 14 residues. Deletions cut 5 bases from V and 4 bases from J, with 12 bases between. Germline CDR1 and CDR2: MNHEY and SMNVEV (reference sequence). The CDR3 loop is CASSRGPIYNEQFF. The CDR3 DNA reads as TGTGCCAGCAGTAGGGGACCTATTTACAATGAGCAGTTCTTC.

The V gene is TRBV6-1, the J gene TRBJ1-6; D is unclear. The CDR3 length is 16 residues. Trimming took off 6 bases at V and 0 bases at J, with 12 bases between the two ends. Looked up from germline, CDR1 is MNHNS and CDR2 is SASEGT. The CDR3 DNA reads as TGTGCCAGCAGCCCCAGCGACACCTCCTATAATTCACCCCTCCACTTT. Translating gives CASSPSDTSYNSPLHF.

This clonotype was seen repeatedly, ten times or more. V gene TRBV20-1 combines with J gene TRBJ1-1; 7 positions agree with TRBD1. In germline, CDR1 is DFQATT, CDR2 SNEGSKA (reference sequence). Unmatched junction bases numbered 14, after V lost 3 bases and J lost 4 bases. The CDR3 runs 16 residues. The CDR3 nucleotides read TGCAGTGCTAGGGAGGGAGGGGGCCGGAAGAGCACTGAAGCTTTCTTT. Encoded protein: CSAREGGGRKSTEAFF.

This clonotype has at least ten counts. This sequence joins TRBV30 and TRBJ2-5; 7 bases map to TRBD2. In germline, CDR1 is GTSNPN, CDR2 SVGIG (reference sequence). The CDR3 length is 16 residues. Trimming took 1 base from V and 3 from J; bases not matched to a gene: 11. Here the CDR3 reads CAWSGPLGGGEETQYF. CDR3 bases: TGTGCCTGGAGTGGGCCTCTGGGGGGAGGGGAAGAGACCCAGTACTTC.

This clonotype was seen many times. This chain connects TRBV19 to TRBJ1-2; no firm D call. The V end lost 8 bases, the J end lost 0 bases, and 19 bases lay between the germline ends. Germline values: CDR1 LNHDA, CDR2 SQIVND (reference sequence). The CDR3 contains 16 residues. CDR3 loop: CASHPSAASANYGYTF. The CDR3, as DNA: TGTGCCAGTCACCCATCCGCGGCGTCAGCTAACTATGGCTACACCTTC.

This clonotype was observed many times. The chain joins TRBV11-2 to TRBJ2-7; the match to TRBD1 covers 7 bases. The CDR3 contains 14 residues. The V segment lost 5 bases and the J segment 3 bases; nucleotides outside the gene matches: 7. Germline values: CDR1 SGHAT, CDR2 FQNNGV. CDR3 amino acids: CASSHRDRYYEQYF. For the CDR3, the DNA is TGTGCCAGCAGCCACCGGGACAGATACTACGAGCAGTACTTC. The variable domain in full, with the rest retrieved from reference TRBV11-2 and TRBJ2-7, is EAGVAQSPRYKIIEKRQSVAFWCNPISGHATLYWYQQILGQGPKLLIQFQNNGVVDDSQLPKDRFSAERLKGVDSTLKIQPAKLEDSAVYLCASSHRDRYYEQYFGPGTRLTVT.

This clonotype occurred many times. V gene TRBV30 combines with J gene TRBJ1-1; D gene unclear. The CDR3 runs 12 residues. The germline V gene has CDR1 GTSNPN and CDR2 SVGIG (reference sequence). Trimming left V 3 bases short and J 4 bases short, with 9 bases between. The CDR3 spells CAWRSYGTEAFF. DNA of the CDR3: TGTGCCTGGAGGTCGTATGGCACTGAAGCTTTCTTT.

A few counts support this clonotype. CDR3 protein: CASSFALTGSTDTQYF. As DNA, the CDR3 is TGTGCCAGCAGTTTTGCGTTAACGGGAAGCACAGATACGCAGTATTTT. V usage is TRBV27 and J usage is TRBJ2-3, with D possibly matching TRBD2 (5 bases). The germline CDR1 and CDR2 sequences are MNHEY and SMNVEV (reference sequence). The CDR3 runs 16 residues. V lost 3 bases and J lost 0, with 13 bases in between.

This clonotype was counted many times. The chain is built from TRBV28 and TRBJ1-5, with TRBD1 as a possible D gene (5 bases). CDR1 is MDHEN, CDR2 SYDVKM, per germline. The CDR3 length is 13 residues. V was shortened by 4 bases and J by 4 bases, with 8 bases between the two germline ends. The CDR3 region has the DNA TGTGCCAGCAGTTCGACAGAGAATCAGCCCCAGCATTTT. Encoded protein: CASSSTENQPQHF. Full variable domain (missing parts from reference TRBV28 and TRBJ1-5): DVKVTQSSRYLVKRTGEKVFLECVQDMDHENMFWYRQDPGLGLRLIYFSYDVKMKEKGDIPEGYSVSREKKERFSLILESASTNQTSMYLCASSSTENQPQHFGDGTRLSIL.

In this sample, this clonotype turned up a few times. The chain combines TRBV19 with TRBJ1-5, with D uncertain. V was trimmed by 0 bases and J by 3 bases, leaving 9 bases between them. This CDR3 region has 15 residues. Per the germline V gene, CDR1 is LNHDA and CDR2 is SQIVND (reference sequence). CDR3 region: CASSIDRSFNQPQHF. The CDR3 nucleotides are TGTGCCAGTAGTATAGATCGAAGCTTCAATCAGCCCCAGCATTTT. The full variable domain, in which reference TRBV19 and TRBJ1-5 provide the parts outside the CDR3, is DGGITQSPKYLFRKEGQNVTLSCEQNLNHDAMYWYRQDPGQGLRLIYYSQIVNDFQKGDIAEGYSVSREKKESFPLTVTSAQKNPTAFYLCASSIDRSFNQPQHFGDGTRLSIL.

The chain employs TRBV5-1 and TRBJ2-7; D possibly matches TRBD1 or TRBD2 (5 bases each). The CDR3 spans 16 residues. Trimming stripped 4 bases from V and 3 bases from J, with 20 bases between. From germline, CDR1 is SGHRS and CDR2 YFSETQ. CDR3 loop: CASSQYTGTVNYEQYF. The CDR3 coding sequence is TGCGCCAGCAGCCAATATACCGGGACCGTAAACTACGAGCAGTACTTC. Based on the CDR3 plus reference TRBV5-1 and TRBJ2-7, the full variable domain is KAGVTQTPRYLIKTRGQQVTLSCSPISGHRSVSWYQQTPGQGLQFLFEYFSETQRNKGNFPGRFSGRQFSNSRSEMNVSTLELGDSALYLCASSQYTGTVNYEQYFGPGTRLTVT.

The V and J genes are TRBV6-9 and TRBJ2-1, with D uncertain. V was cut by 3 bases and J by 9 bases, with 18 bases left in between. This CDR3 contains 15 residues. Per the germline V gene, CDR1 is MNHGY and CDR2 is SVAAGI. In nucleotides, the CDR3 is TGTGCCAGCAGTTACCGACCTACCACGGGCACTGAGCAGTTCTTC. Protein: CASSYRPTTGTEQFF.

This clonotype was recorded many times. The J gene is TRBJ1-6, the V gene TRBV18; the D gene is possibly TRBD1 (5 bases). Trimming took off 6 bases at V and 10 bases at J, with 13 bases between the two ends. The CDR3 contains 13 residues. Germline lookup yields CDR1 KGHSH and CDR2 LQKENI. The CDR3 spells CASSNGGDSPLHF. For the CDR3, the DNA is TGTGCCAGCTCCAACGGGGGAGACTCACCCCTCCACTTT.

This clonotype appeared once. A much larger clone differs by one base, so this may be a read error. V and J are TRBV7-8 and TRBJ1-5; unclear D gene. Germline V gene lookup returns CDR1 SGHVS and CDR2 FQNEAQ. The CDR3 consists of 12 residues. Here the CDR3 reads CANSPPRRPQHF. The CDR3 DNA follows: TGTGCCAACAGCCCACCCCGGCGGCCCCAGCATTTT.

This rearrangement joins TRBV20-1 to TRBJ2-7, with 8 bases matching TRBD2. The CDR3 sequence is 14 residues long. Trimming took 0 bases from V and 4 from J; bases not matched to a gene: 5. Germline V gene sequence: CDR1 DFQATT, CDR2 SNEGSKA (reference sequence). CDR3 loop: CSARESGRGYEQYF. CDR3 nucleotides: TGCAGTGCTAGAGAAAGCGGGAGAGGGTACGAGCAGTACTTC.

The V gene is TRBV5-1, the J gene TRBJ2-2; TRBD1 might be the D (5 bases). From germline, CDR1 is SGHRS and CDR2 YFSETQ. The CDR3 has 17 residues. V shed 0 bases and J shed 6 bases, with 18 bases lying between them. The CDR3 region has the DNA TGCGCCAGCAGCTTGGGGTCAGGGCCCGCCTACGCCGGGGAGCTGTTTTTT. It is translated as CASSLGSGPAYAGELFF.

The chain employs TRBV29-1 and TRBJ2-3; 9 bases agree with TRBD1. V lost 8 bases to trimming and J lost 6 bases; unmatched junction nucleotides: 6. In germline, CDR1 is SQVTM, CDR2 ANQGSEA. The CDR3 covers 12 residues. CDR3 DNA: TGCAGCATCAACAGGGGGCTTGATACGCAGTATTTT. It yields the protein CSINRGLDTQYF.

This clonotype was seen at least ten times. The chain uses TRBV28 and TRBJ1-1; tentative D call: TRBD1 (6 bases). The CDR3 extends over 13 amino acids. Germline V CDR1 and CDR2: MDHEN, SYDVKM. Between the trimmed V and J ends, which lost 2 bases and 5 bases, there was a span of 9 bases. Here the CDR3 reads CASSLRGGTEAFF. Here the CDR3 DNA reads TGTGCCAGCAGTTTAAGAGGGGGTACTGAAGCTTTCTTT.

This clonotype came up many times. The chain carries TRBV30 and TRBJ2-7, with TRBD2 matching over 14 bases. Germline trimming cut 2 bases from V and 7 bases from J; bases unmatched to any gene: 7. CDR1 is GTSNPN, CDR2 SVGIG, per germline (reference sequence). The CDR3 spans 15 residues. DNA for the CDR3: TGTGCCTGGAGTCTGGGACTAGCGGGAGTTAATGAGCAGTACTTC. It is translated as CAWSLGLAGVNEQYF.

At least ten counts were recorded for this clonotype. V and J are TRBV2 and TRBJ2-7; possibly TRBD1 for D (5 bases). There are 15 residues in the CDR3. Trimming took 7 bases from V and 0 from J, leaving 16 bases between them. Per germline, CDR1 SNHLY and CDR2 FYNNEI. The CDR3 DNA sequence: TGTGCCAGCAAAGGGGCGCCCGGGTCCTCCTACGAGCAGTACTTC. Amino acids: CASKGAPGSSYEQYF.

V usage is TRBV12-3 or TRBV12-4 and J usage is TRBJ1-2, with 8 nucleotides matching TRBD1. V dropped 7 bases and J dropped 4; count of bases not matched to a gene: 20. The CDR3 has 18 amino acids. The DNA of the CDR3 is TGTGCCAGCATCGAAGGGTCCGGACAGGGTGATGTTGCCTATGGCTACACCTTC. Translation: CASIEGSGQGDVAYGYTF.